The following is a TCR beta chain sequence with its context. What it binds is not known. Assay: immunoSEQ multiplex PCR; the TCRdb copy retains only in-frame clones and omits some. The table includes 85,000 to 100,000 clones, more than 85% detected once. The sample is drawn from a study of graft-versus-host responses after intestinal transplantation. Study-wide background: All of the recipients had induction that used anti-thymocyte globulin, then tacrolimus and steroids for around three years.

Findings and caveats of the study: Allografts of patients with graft-donor T cell macrochimerism showed high graft-versus-host to host-versus-graft clone ratios. Recipient bone marrow held GvH clones, some seen earlier in ileum or blood.

V lost 4 bases and J 0 bases, leaving 14 bases between the germline ends. The CDR3 has 16 amino acids. The germline V gene encodes CDR1 SGHTA and CDR2 FQGNSA. This chain links TRBV7-2 with TRBJ2-3; D may be TRBD2 (7 bases). This TCR came from a human donor who received an intestinal transplant. The material was unstimulated CD8+ T cells sorted from spleen or lymph node cells, obtained before intestinal transplant. The CDR3 nucleotides read TGTGCCAGCAGCTCCCTAGGGGGGGCTAGCACAGATACGCAGTATTTT. This codes for CASSSLGGASTDTQYF. Full variable domain (remainder filled in from reference TRBV7-2 and TRBJ2-3): GAGVSQSPSNKVTEKGKDVELRCDPISGHTALYWYRQSLGQGLEFLIYFQGNSAPDKSGLPSDRFSAERTGGSVSTLTIQRTQQEDSAVYLCASSSLGGASTDTQYFGPGTRLTVL.